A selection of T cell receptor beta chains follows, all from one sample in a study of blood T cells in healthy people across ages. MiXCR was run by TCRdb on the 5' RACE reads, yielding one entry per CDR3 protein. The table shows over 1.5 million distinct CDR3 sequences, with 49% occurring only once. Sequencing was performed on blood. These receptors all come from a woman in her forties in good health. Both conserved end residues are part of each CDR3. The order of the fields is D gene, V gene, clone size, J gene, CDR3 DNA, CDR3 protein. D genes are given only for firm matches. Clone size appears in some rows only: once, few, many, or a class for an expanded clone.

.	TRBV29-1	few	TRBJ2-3	TGCAGCGTCGAGGGGGGGACGAGTGTAAATACGCAGTATTTT	CSVEGGTSVNTQYF
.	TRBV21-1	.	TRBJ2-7	TGTGCCAGCAGCAATCCTCGGGACAGGAAGAGGTCCGAGCAGTACTTC	CASSNPRDRKRSEQYF
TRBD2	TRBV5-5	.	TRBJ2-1	TGTGCCAGCAGCCGAATCGGGACTAGCGGGGGATTAAATGAGCAGTTCTTC	CASSRIGTSGGLNEQFF
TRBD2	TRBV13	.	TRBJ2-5	TGTGCCAGCAGCTCCCCTAGCGGGGGGGCTGGGGAGACCCAGTACTTC	CASSSPSGGAGETQYF
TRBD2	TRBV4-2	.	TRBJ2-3	TGTGCCAGCAGCCAAGACCACGGCGGGGGGGCGACAGATACGCAGTATTTT	CASSQDHGGGATDTQYF
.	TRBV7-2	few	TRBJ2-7	TGTGCCAGCAGCTTACGCGCGAGCGGACTTGCGACCGAGCAGTACTTC	CASSLRASGLATEQYF
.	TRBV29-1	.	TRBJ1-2	TGCAGCGTTGATATTACAGCGAACTATGGCTACACCTTC	CSVDITANYGYTF
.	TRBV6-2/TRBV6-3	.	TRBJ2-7	TGTGCCAGCAGTTACACGGGGAAAAGCCTCTACGAGCAGTACTTC	CASSYTGKSLYEQYF
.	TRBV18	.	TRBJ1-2	TGTGCCAGCTCACCCTACGGGGGGGATGATGGCTACACCTTC	CASSPYGGDDGYTF
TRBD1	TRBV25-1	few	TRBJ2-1	TGTGCCAGCAGCACAGGGGAATATGAGCAGTTCTTC	CASSTGEYEQFF